This TCR beta chain was identified in a study of T-cell reconstitution after alpha-beta-depleted transplantation in children (dated by TCRdb to 2016 to 2017). Describing the broader study: T-cell immune reconstitution after TCRalphabeta/CD19-depleted allogeneic hematopoietic cell transplantation in children was quantitatively tracked in the study by means of TCR repertoire profiling.

This clonotype was seen a handful of times. There is no known antigen for this receptor. Qualities for individual bases were not recorded, and no much larger clone is one base off. The research as a whole found: In some patients, high TCRbeta diversity at day 60 was attributed to recipient T cells and intrathymic progenitors that had survived conditioning. About two months after transplant, the apparently early recovery of alphabetaT-cell counts reportedly depended on just several hundred clones that had expanded rapidly and came from non-depleted graft cells. The frequencies of hyperexpanded clones fell over the following months, and after one year, T-cell counts and TCRbeta diversity were mostly attributed to newly produced T cells.

The treatment or condition label for this specimen denotes: allogeneic hematopoietic cell transplantation with graft depleted of TCRalphabeta T cells and CD19 B cells. The children who served as transplant recipients had been given grafts of TCRalphabeta/CD19-depleted allogeneic hematopoietic cells. The library came from PCR. These reads were obtained on an Illumina HiSeq 2500. TCR library preparation used molecular barcoding, with unique molecular identifiers applied to normalize quantification of the TCRbeta repertoire. TCRdb trimmed public reads at Q25 via fastp, called clones via MiXCR and kept in-frame beta chains. Records with the same CDR3 protein are collapsed into one entry carrying the most frequent genes and DNA. Recorded for this sample are approximately 130,000 distinct CDR3 sequences; about a tenth of them occurred a single time. The ten most abundant clones make up 24% of the sample.

The germline V gene yields SGHDT for CDR1 and YYEEEE for CDR2. Compared with germline, V lacks 1 base and J lacks 1 base; bases without a gene match: 8. The CDR3 covers 17 residues, taking in both the cysteine and the phenylalanine. Only CDR3 DNA is held: 51 bases, read in frame from base 1. The sequence derives from a girl under two years old who had a stem cell transplant for combined immunodeficiency, so the T cells may come from the graft donor. The sample here was PBMCs, mostly from graft donor cells, taken 180 days after TCRalphabeta/CD19-depleted stem cell transplant. The chain uses TRBV5-6 and TRBJ1-1; 9 central nucleotides agree with TRBD1. The CDR3 protein is CASSLTLTGGRNTEAFF. The nucleotides are TGTGCCAGCAGCTTGACCCTGACAGGGGGAAGGAACACTGAAGCTTTCTTT.